Listed below are T cell receptor beta chains from one sample, sequenced in a study of blood T cell repertoires in COVID-19. Only in-frame clones appear in the TCRdb table, and some are missing; sequencing was by immunoSEQ multiplex PCR. The data contain a few hundred thousand clones, 75% to 90% of them singletons. Material: peripheral blood. Every receptor here comes from a middle-aged woman who had recovered from COVID-19. CDR3s include the opening cysteine and the closing phenylalanine or tryptophan. Each record gives: clone size, V gene, D gene, J gene, CDR3 length, CDR3 protein, CDR3 DNA. D genes are given only for firm matches. The listing skips clone size in some rows; elsewhere it reads once, few, many or a size class.

clone size: -
V gene: TRBV4-2
D gene: TRBD2
J gene: TRBJ2-1
CDR3 length: 15
CDR3 protein: CASSFPGTSGNEQFF
CDR3 DNA: TGTGCCAGCAGCTTCCCCGGGACTAGCGGTAATGAGCAGTTCTTC

clone size: -
V gene: TRBV29-1
D gene: -
J gene: TRBJ1-2
CDR3 length: 14
CDR3 protein: CSEGGTRYSSGYTF
CDR3 DNA: TGCAGCGAGGGGGGGACTCGATATTCATCTGGCTACACCTTC

clone size: -
V gene: TRBV3-1/TRBV3-2
D gene: -
J gene: TRBJ2-1
CDR3 length: 14
CDR3 protein: CASSQIGQYNEQFF
CDR3 DNA: TGTGCCAGCAGCCAGATAGGACAATACAATGAGCAGTTCTTC

clone size: -
V gene: TRBV6-5
D gene: TRBD1
J gene: TRBJ1-5
CDR3 length: 15
CDR3 protein: CASSSDRASNQPQHF
CDR3 DNA: TGTGCCAGCAGCTCCGACAGGGCTAGCAATCAGCCCCAGCATTTT

clone size: -
V gene: TRBV12-3/TRBV12-4
D gene: -
J gene: TRBJ1-4
CDR3 length: 13
CDR3 protein: CASSPSANEKLFF
CDR3 DNA: TGTGCCAGCAGCCCAAGCGCCAATGAAAAACTGTTTTTT

clone size: -
V gene: TRBV13
D gene: -
J gene: TRBJ1-3
CDR3 length: 17
CDR3 protein: CASSLGRGASPGNTIYF
CDR3 DNA: TGTGCCAGCAGCTTAGGGCGGGGAGCTTCCCCTGGAAACACCATATATTTT

clone size: -
V gene: TRBV6-5
D gene: -
J gene: TRBJ1-2
CDR3 length: 16
CDR3 protein: CASSYHPAQRRDGYTF
CDR3 DNA: TGTGCCAGCAGTTACCACCCGGCACAGCGGCGGGATGGCTACACCTTC

clone size: -
V gene: TRBV11-2
D gene: TRBD1
J gene: TRBJ2-7
CDR3 length: 15
CDR3 protein: CASSLVVDRAYEQYF
CDR3 DNA: TGTGCCAGCAGCTTAGTCGTGGACAGGGCATACGAGCAGTACTTC

clone size: -
V gene: TRBV2
D gene: -
J gene: TRBJ1-4
CDR3 length: 15
CDR3 protein: CASRDFGAGNEKLFF
CDR3 DNA: TGTGCCAGCAGGGATTTTGGGGCAGGGAATGAAAAACTGTTTTTT

clone size: -
V gene: TRBV10-3
D gene: TRBD2
J gene: TRBJ2-3
CDR3 length: 15
CDR3 protein: CAISEGSGGPYTQYF
CDR3 DNA: TGTGCCATCAGTGAGGGCAGCGGGGGGCCCTATACGCAGTATTTT

clone size: -
V gene: TRBV6-2/TRBV6-3
D gene: -
J gene: TRBJ1-4
CDR3 length: 14
CDR3 protein: CASSKQGVNEKLFF
CDR3 DNA: TGTGCCAGCAGTAAACAGGGAGTAAACGAAAAACTGTTTTTT

clone size: -
V gene: TRBV25-1
D gene: TRBD1
J gene: TRBJ1-2
CDR3 length: 13
CDR3 protein: CASSGVRGYGYTF
CDR3 DNA: TGTGCCAGCAGTGGAGTCAGGGGGTATGGCTACACCTTC

clone size: -
V gene: TRBV5-1
D gene: TRBD1
J gene: TRBJ1-4
CDR3 length: 15
CDR3 protein: CASSGTGAVNEKLFF
CDR3 DNA: TGCGCCAGCAGCGGGACAGGGGCGGTTAATGAAAAACTGTTTTTT

clone size: -
V gene: TRBV3-1/TRBV3-2
D gene: -
J gene: TRBJ1-6
CDR3 length: 15
CDR3 protein: CASSPEIGRNSPLHF
CDR3 DNA: TGTGCCAGCAGCCCCGAAATTGGGAGGAATTCACCCCTCCACTTT

clone size: -
V gene: TRBV5-4
D gene: TRBD1
J gene: TRBJ1-6
CDR3 length: 14
CDR3 protein: CASSLQGRVSPLHF
CDR3 DNA: TGTGCCAGCAGCTTACAGGGGAGAGTTTCACCCCTCCACTTT

clone size: -
V gene: TRBV12-5
D gene: -
J gene: TRBJ2-5
CDR3 length: 14
CDR3 protein: CASGHKLGGETQYF
CDR3 DNA: TGTGCTAGTGGTCATAAGCTTGGGGGGGAGACCCAGTACTTC

clone size: -
V gene: TRBV9
D gene: -
J gene: TRBJ1-2
CDR3 length: 15
CDR3 protein: CASSESGRDIYGYTF
CDR3 DNA: TGTGCCAGCAGCGAGAGCGGCAGGGACATCTATGGCTACACCTTC

clone size: -
V gene: TRBV3-1/TRBV3-2
D gene: -
J gene: TRBJ1-2
CDR3 length: 12
CDR3 protein: CASSPQGGGYTF
CDR3 DNA: TGTGCCAGCAGTCCACAGGGTGGTGGCTACACCTTC

clone size: once
V gene: TRBV30
D gene: TRBD1
J gene: TRBJ1-1
CDR3 length: 13
CDR3 protein: CAWSQQGAKRAFF
CDR3 DNA: TGTGCCTGGAGCCAACAGGGGGCGAAAAGGGCTTTCTTT

clone size: -
V gene: TRBV24-1
D gene: TRBD2
J gene: TRBJ2-2
CDR3 length: 16
CDR3 protein: CATSDLASGNTGELFF
CDR3 DNA: TGTGCCACCAGTGATTTGGCTAGCGGGAACACCGGGGAGCTGTTTTTT

clone size: -
V gene: TRBV19
D gene: TRBD1
J gene: TRBJ1-4
CDR3 length: 14
CDR3 protein: CASRTTGGAEKLFF
CDR3 DNA: TGTGCCAGTAGGACCACAGGGGGCGCAGAAAAACTGTTTTTT

clone size: -
V gene: TRBV18
D gene: -
J gene: TRBJ1-4
CDR3 length: 17
CDR3 protein: CASSPILGAQGNEKLFF
CDR3 DNA: TGTGCCAGCTCACCCATTCTGGGCGCGCAGGGGAATGAAAAACTGTTTTTT

clone size: -
V gene: TRBV7-9
D gene: TRBD2
J gene: TRBJ2-5
CDR3 length: 15
CDR3 protein: CASSLVLAGGKTQYF
CDR3 DNA: TGTGCCAGCAGCTTAGTCCTAGCGGGTGGAAAGACCCAGTACTTC

clone size: -
V gene: TRBV28
D gene: TRBD1
J gene: TRBJ1-2
CDR3 length: 16
CDR3 protein: CASSLGGQGEVRGYTF
CDR3 DNA: TGTGCCAGCAGTTTAGGGGGACAGGGGGAGGTTAGGGGCTACACCTTC

clone size: -
V gene: TRBV10-3
D gene: -
J gene: TRBJ2-5
CDR3 length: 12
CDR3 protein: CAISEIEETQYF
CDR3 DNA: TGTGCCATCAGCGAAATAGAAGAGACCCAGTACTTC

clone size: -
V gene: TRBV2
D gene: TRBD2
J gene: TRBJ2-7
CDR3 length: 16
CDR3 protein: CASSEEGLAGKYEQYF
CDR3 DNA: TGTGCCAGCAGTGAAGAGGGACTAGCGGGGAAATACGAGCAGTACTTC

clone size: -
V gene: TRBV9
D gene: TRBD2
J gene: TRBJ2-1
CDR3 length: 15
CDR3 protein: CASSLSGTYDNEQFF
CDR3 DNA: TGTGCCAGCAGCTTAAGCGGGACTTATGACAATGAGCAGTTCTTC

clone size: -
V gene: TRBV5-6
D gene: TRBD2
J gene: TRBJ2-1
CDR3 length: 19
CDR3 protein: CASSSGTSGGAGSYNEQFF
CDR3 DNA: TGTGCCAGCAGCTCCGGGACTAGCGGGGGGGCGGGCTCCTACAATGAGCAGTTCTTC

clone size: -
V gene: TRBV27
D gene: -
J gene: TRBJ1-3
CDR3 length: 13
CDR3 protein: CASTTGTGNTIYF
CDR3 DNA: TGTGCCAGCACCACAGGGACTGGAAACACCATATATTTT

clone size: few
V gene: TRBV19
D gene: TRBD1
J gene: TRBJ1-5
CDR3 length: 15
CDR3 protein: CASSMFRGPNQPQHF
CDR3 DNA: TGTGCCAGTAGTATGTTCAGGGGGCCTAATCAGCCCCAGCATTTT

clone size: once
V gene: TRBV5-5
D gene: -
J gene: TRBJ1-5
CDR3 length: 14
CDR3 protein: CASSLTGPHQPQHF
CDR3 DNA: TGTGCCAGCAGCTTGACAGGGCCCCATCAGCCCCAGCATTTT

clone size: -
V gene: TRBV5-1
D gene: -
J gene: TRBJ1-1
CDR3 length: 15
CDR3 protein: CASSYLGQVHTEAFF
CDR3 DNA: TGCGCCAGCAGCTACCTAGGACAAGTTCACACTGAAGCTTTCTTT

clone size: -
V gene: TRBV5-1
D gene: TRBD1
J gene: TRBJ2-7
CDR3 length: 15
CDR3 protein: CASRPSGTAYNEQYF
CDR3 DNA: TGCGCCAGCAGGCCCTCCGGGACAGCTTACAACGAGCAGTACTTC

clone size: -
V gene: TRBV12-5
D gene: -
J gene: TRBJ2-5
CDR3 length: 13
CDR3 protein: CASGRGIQETQYF
CDR3 DNA: TGTGCTAGTGGTCGCGGGATTCAAGAGACCCAGTACTTC

clone size: -
V gene: TRBV7-2
D gene: -
J gene: TRBJ1-6
CDR3 length: 14
CDR3 protein: CASSLGTDYSPLHF
CDR3 DNA: TGTGCCAGCAGCTTAGGGACAGACTATTCACCCCTCCACTTT

clone size: -
V gene: TRBV11-2
D gene: TRBD2
J gene: TRBJ2-5
CDR3 length: 15
CDR3 protein: CASSPGASGQETQYF
CDR3 DNA: TGTGCCAGCAGCCCCGGGGCTAGCGGACAAGAGACCCAGTACTTC

clone size: -
V gene: TRBV6-2/TRBV6-3
D gene: -
J gene: TRBJ2-1
CDR3 length: 15
CDR3 protein: CASSIWGREKAEQFF
CDR3 DNA: TGTGCCAGCAGTATCTGGGGGCGGGAGAAGGCTGAGCAGTTCTTC

clone size: -
V gene: TRBV28
D gene: -
J gene: TRBJ2-7
CDR3 length: 14
CDR3 protein: CASSLFGGTYEQYF
CDR3 DNA: TGTGCCAGCAGTTTATTCGGGGGAACGTACGAGCAGTACTTC

clone size: -
V gene: TRBV19
D gene: -
J gene: TRBJ1-2
CDR3 length: 17
CDR3 protein: CASSMGTGLTANYGYTF
CDR3 DNA: TGTGCCAGTAGTATGGGAACGGGCCTGACAGCGAACTATGGCTACACCTTC

clone size: -
V gene: TRBV25-1
D gene: TRBD1
J gene: TRBJ1-2
CDR3 length: 13
CDR3 protein: CASSGNRGWGYTF
CDR3 DNA: TGTGCCAGCAGTGGAAACAGGGGTTGGGGCTACACCTTC

clone size: -
V gene: TRBV11-2
D gene: -
J gene: TRBJ1-1
CDR3 length: 12
CDR3 protein: CASSLERPEAFF
CDR3 DNA: TGTGCCAGCAGCTTAGAGCGTCCTGAAGCTTTCTTT

clone size: -
V gene: TRBV6-2/TRBV6-3
D gene: -
J gene: TRBJ1-1
CDR3 length: 13
CDR3 protein: CASSWGSFGGAFF
CDR3 DNA: TGTGCCAGCAGTTGGGGCAGTTTCGGGGGAGCTTTCTTT

clone size: few
V gene: TRBV3-1/TRBV3-2
D gene: -
J gene: TRBJ2-5
CDR3 length: 14
CDR3 protein: CASSRSGSQETQYF
CDR3 DNA: TGTGCCAGCAGCCGAAGCGGATCTCAAGAGACCCAGTACTTC

clone size: few
V gene: TRBV20-1
D gene: -
J gene: TRBJ1-1
CDR3 length: 11
CDR3 protein: CSADFYTEAFF
CDR3 DNA: TGCAGTGCTGACTTTTACACTGAAGCTTTCTTT

clone size: -
V gene: TRBV5-1
D gene: -
J gene: TRBJ2-1
CDR3 length: 16
CDR3 protein: CASSLAPSGNGNEQFF
CDR3 DNA: TGCGCCAGCAGCTTGGCTCCCAGCGGAAATGGCAATGAGCAGTTCTTC

clone size: -
V gene: TRBV15
D gene: TRBD1
J gene: TRBJ1-1
CDR3 length: 14
CDR3 protein: CATSREEGASEAFF
CDR3 DNA: TGTGCCACCAGCAGAGAAGAGGGGGCCTCTGAAGCTTTCTTT

clone size: -
V gene: TRBV23-1
D gene: -
J gene: TRBJ1-1
CDR3 length: 16
CDR3 protein: CASSHIRQVKNTEAFF
CDR3 DNA: TGCGCCAGCAGTCACATTCGACAGGTTAAGAACACTGAAGCTTTCTTT

clone size: -
V gene: TRBV18
D gene: -
J gene: TRBJ2-2
CDR3 length: 12
CDR3 protein: CASSPLTGELFF
CDR3 DNA: TGTGCCAGCTCACCCTTAACCGGGGAGCTGTTTTTT

clone size: -
V gene: TRBV3-1/TRBV3-2
D gene: -
J gene: TRBJ2-7
CDR3 length: 13
CDR3 protein: CASSLNTGLEQYF
CDR3 DNA: TGTGCCAGCAGCCTAAATACAGGGTTGGAGCAGTACTTC